Sequencing of this TCR beta chain was carried out in a study of T cell repertoires in cytomegalovirus infection (dated by TCRdb to between 2018 and 2021). Regarding the complete study: The peptide stimulations were aimed at well-studied HLA-B-restricted epitopes as well as recently identified HLA-C-restricted CMV epitopes, whose presentation resists viral immunomodulation. The HLA type of each donor mattered for the analysis, because public TCR beta signatures pointed to carriage of CMV infection along with the matching HLA type.

In regard to this clonotype: Its antigen is still unknown. There are no base qualities to consult, and no much larger clone falls within one base.

The label giving this sample's treatment or condition can be read as: in vitro stimulation with specific CMV peptide epitopes to enrich CMV-specific T cells. Spanning cysteine to phenylalanine, the CDR3 consists of 14 amino acids. Kept here is only the CDR3 DNA, which spans 42 bases and is read in frame from base 1. V loses 2 bases of germline sequence and J loses 0 bases, and the interval between the two ends is 10 bases. From a lookup of the germline V gene (reference sequence), CDR1 and CDR2 are DFQATT and SNEGSKA. What the study reported, not specific to this receptor: Carriers of CMV infection plus the relevant HLA type were discriminated by the cumulative frequency of public TCR beta family members in the study cohort and in an independent approximately 360-donor cohort. The ex vivo response was dominated by HLA-C-restricted CMV-specific TCR beta clonotypes, and the single most frequent clonotype in two of eight donors was supplied by these HLA-C-restricted clonotypes.

The sample was run on an Illumina HiSeq 1500. The raw public reads went through TCRdb reprocessing: fastp at Q25, MiXCR clone calling, in-frame beta chains kept. All rows with the same CDR3 protein become a single entry with the most common DNA and genes. This sample holds hundreds of thousands of distinct CDR3 sequences; 25% to 35% were observed only once. Roughly a sixth of the sample is taken by the ten largest. The chain is assembled from TRBV20-1 and TRBJ1-1; there is no confident call for the D gene. This sequence originates from a human donor in good health (CMV status not recorded). Some clones in this sample may be carry-over from other donors' samples. The sequencing used cultured PBMCs, collected from culture after CMV antigen stimulation. The CDR3 protein is CSARTHGLNTEAFF. The DNA reads TGCAGTGCTAGAACCCACGGGTTGAACACTGAAGCTTTCTTT.